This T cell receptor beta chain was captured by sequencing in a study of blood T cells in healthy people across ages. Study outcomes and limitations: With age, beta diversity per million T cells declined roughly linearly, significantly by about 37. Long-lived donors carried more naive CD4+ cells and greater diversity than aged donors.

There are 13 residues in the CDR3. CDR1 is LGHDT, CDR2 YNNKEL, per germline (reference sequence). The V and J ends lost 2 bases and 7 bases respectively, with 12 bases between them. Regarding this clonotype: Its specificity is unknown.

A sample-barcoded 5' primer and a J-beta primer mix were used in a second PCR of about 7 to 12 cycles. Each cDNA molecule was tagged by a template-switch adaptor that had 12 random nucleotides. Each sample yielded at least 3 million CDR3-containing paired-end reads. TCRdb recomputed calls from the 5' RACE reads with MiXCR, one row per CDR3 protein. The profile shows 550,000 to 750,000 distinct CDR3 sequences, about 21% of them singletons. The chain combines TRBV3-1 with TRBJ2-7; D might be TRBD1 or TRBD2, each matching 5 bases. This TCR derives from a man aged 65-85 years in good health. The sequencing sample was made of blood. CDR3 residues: CASSQLRGREQYF. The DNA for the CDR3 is TGTGCCAGCAGCCAACTCCGGGGCCGAGAGCAGTACTTC.